The T cell receptor (beta chain) under discussion was sequenced for a study of blood T cell repertoires in COVID-19. Study-wide context: T cells, B-cell-depleted T cells, or PBMCs supplied cDNA or gDNA.

Per the original data handling: Amplified reference gene primers provided the basis for estimating nucleated cell counts. The data were produced by immunoSEQ multiplex PCR, yet TCRdb's version contains in-frame clones alone and is incomplete. V and J calls and clone size are as listed in that table; D and trimming were resolved from the DNA. Counted here are 50,000 to 70,000 clones, approximately 79% occurring once; the ten biggest clones make up approximately 3%. Trimming took off 1 base at V and 5 bases at J, with 11 bases between the two ends. There are 14 residues in the CDR3. Germline lookup yields CDR1 SGHDN and CDR2 FVKESK.

This sequence was found in a man aged 55-75 years with acute or convalescent COVID-19. The rearrangement links TRBV14 to TRBJ1-1; no clear D. Sequencing input: peripheral blood. The DNA for the CDR3 is TGTGCCAGCAGCCAAGGGGCACTAGGGACTGAAGCTTTCTTT. The encoded protein is CASSQGALGTEAFF. Variable domain in full (rest from reference TRBV14 and TRBJ1-1): EAGVTQFPSHSVIEKGQTVTLRCDPISGHDNLYWYRRVMGKEIKFLLHFVKESKQDESGMPNNRFLAERTGGTYSTLKVQPAELEDSGVYFCASSQGALGTEAFFGQGTRLTVV.